A single sample gave rise to the 23 T cell receptor beta chains below, sequenced in a study of post-analysis software for immune sequencing data. Study-wide results and limits: Roughly 5 TRBV segments (TRBV5-6, TRBV5-1 and TRBV20-1 among them) occurred more frequently in patients than in controls.

Their antigens are not known. Unique molecular identifiers were built into the TCR beta cDNA libraries. TCRdb called the PCR reads again in MiXCR, with one record for every CDR3 protein. The data show just over 250,000 distinct CDR3 sequences, 36% seen once. Sequences were obtained from blood. The receptors stem from a girl aged 10 to 17 with multiple sclerosis.

This clonotype appeared many times. This chain uses TRBV20-1 with TRBJ1-2; D remains ambiguous. V was clipped by 1 base and J by 8 bases, with 14 bases between them. The CDR3 is made up of 13 amino acids. Germline V CDR1 and CDR2: DFQATT, SNEGSKA (reference sequence). In DNA, the CDR3 is TGCAGTGCTAGAGGAGGCCGGGTGGGGGGCTACACCTTC. It specifies CSARGGRVGGYTF.

There are a few counts of this clonotype. A single base separates this from a much larger clone, so it may be a read error. The chain has TRBV5-6 and TRBJ2-1, with D unresolved. The V end lost 0 bases, the J end lost 5 bases, and 12 bases lay between the germline ends. The CDR3 has 15 amino acids. The germline CDR1 and CDR2 sequences are SGHDT and YYEEEE. The CDR3 bases are TGTGCCAGCAGCTTGGGGCAGTGGGTTGACAATGAGCAGTTCTTC. Encoded protein: CASSLGQWVDNEQFF.

In this sample, this clonotype turned up many times. The chain links TRBV29-1 to TRBJ2-2; D is unclear. Trimming took 5 bases from V and 0 from J, leaving 13 bases between them. CDR1 is SQVTM, CDR2 ANQGSEA, per germline. This CDR3 comprises 15 residues. This chain's CDR3 is CSVSTAETNTGELFF. As DNA, the CDR3 is TGCAGCGTTTCCACCGCTGAGACGAACACCGGGGAGCTGTTTTTT.

The V and J genes are TRBV27 and TRBJ2-7; TRBD2 matches at 10 bases. V was pared by 3 bases and J by 7 bases, with 9 bases of the junction left unmatched. This CDR3 is built from 15 residues. The germline CDR1 and CDR2 sequences are MNHEY and SMNVEV (reference sequence). Written as DNA, the CDR3 is TGTGCCAGCAGTTTCATGGCTAGCGGGAGCCAAGAGCAGTACTTC. The encoded protein is CASSFMASGSQEQYF.

Note on this clonotype: This clone may be a read error of a much larger clone one base away. V usage is TRBV3-1 and J usage is TRBJ1-4; the D is unclear. Germline CDR1 LGHDT, CDR2 YNNKEL (reference sequence). This CDR3 region has 14 residues. This CDR3 is CASSQDGWNEKRFF. The DNA for the CDR3 is TGTGCCAGCAGCCAAGACGGCTGGAATGAAAAACGGTTTTTT. The variable domain in full, with the rest retrieved from reference TRBV3-1 and TRBJ1-4, is DTAVSQTPKYLVTQMGNDKSIKCEQNLGHDTMYWYKQDSKKFLKIMFSYNNKELIINETVPNRFSPKSPDKAHLNLHINSLELGDSAVYFCASSQDGWNEKRFFGSGTQLSVL.

This clonotype appeared many times. This rearrangement joins TRBV27 to TRBJ2-3; D is unresolved. V was clipped by 4 bases and J by 7 bases, with 9 bases between them. The germline gives CDR1 MNHEY, CDR2 SMNVEV (reference sequence). CDR3 size: 12 residues. The CDR3 protein is CASSSELHTQYF. CDR3 nucleotides: TGTGCCAGCAGTTCTGAGCTACATACGCAGTATTTT.

A word on this clonotype: Just one base apart from a much larger clone, this may be a read error. The chain employs TRBV4-1 and TRBJ2-5, with 10 bases identical to TRBD1. This CDR3 has 19 amino acids. The V gene end was trimmed by 0 bases and the J gene end by 4 bases; junction bases not matched to a gene: 14. Looked up from germline, CDR1 is MGHRA and CDR2 is YSYEKL. In DNA form, the CDR3 reads TGCGCCAGCAGCCAAGATCGAGGCGGGGCAGGGGACAGGGGAGAGACCCAGTACTTC. The encoded protein is CASSQDRGGAGDRGETQYF.

This clonotype occurred many times. V and J are TRBV5-1 and TRBJ2-5; D is undetermined. V was cut by 4 bases and J by 4 bases, with 14 bases left in between. The CDR3 totals 14 residues. CDR1 and CDR2 (germline): SGHRS, YFSETQ. CDR3 residues: CASSTRLGRETQYF. The CDR3 DNA sequence: TGCGCCAGCAGCACCCGGCTTGGTAGAGAGACCCAGTACTTC.

A few counts support this clonotype. The chain links TRBV2 to TRBJ2-5; D call uncertain. Germline loops: CDR1 SNHLY, CDR2 FYNNEI. CDR3 length: 11 amino acids. V shed 9 bases and J shed 1 base, with 6 bases lying between them. For the CDR3, the DNA is TGTGCCAGGTCGTCCCAAGAGACCCAGTACTTC. This encodes CARSSQETQYF.

The CDR3 DNA reads TGTGCCAGCAGCTTCTCGACACGGACAGGGATGTTTGGGGCCAACGTCCTGACTTTC. This codes for CASSFSTRTGMFGANVLTF. This rearrangement joins TRBV7-9 to TRBJ2-6; 8 nucleotides line up with TRBD1. Unmatched junction bases numbered 13, after V lost 3 bases and J lost 3 bases. CDR1 and CDR2 from the germline V gene are SEHNR and FQNEAQ (reference sequence). The CDR3 contains 19 residues.

This clonotype was recorded at least ten times. V and J are TRBV20-1 and TRBJ1-6, with 7 bases aligning to TRBD1. Germline loops: CDR1 DFQATT, CDR2 SNEGSKA (reference sequence). CDR3 length: 17 residues. The ends lost 2 bases at V and 3 bases at J; junction bases unmatched: 10. The CDR3 DNA sequence: TGCAGTGCTAGAAACGGCGGAGCAGGGGGCTATAATTCACCCCTCCACTTT. Its protein product is CSARNGGAGGYNSPLHF.

The chain recombines TRBV29-1 with TRBJ1-1; no reliable D call. The V gene lost 2 bases and the J gene lost 1 base, with 8 bases spanning the gap. The CDR3 covers 13 residues. The germline V gene encodes CDR1 SQVTM and CDR2 ANQGSEA. DNA of the CDR3: TGCAGCGTTGAACGGGCCCCGAACACTGAAGCTTTCTTT. It codes for CSVERAPNTEAFF.

In this sample, this clonotype turned up many times. This chain links TRBV25-1 with TRBJ1-5, with 7 bases lining up with TRBD1. There are 13 residues in the CDR3. The V gene's germline CDR1 is MGHDK and CDR2 SYGVNS. V dropped 8 bases and J dropped 1; count of bases not matched to a gene: 2. The CDR3 sequence: CASGGQSNQPQHF. In nucleotides, the CDR3 is TGTGCCAGCGGGGGACAGAGCAATCAGCCCCAGCATTTT.

This clonotype was observed a few times. An end of the junction does not agree with germline; a read error may underlie this. The CDR3 DNA reads as TGCACCAGCAGCAAAGGAGGGCCGGAGACCCAGTACTTC. Translated, it gives CTSSKGGPETQYF. This sequence joins TRBV5-1 and TRBJ2-5; a weak D match, TRBD2 (6 bases). From germline, CDR1 is SGHRS and CDR2 YFSETQ. CDR3 length: 13 amino acids.

The sample holds a few counts of this clonotype. This chain uses TRBV7-3 with TRBJ2-3; 7 bases fit TRBD1. Germline V gene sequence: CDR1 SGHTA, CDR2 FQGTGA. J was trimmed by 2 bases and V by 0 bases; bases with no gene match: 8. The CDR3 is 17 residues long. CDR3 in amino acids: CASSLTPKTGITDTQYF. DNA for the CDR3: TGTGCCAGCAGCTTAACCCCCAAGACAGGGATCACAGATACGCAGTATTTT.

The chain is built from TRBV7-2 and TRBJ2-3, with D perhaps TRBD2 (5 bases). Per germline, CDR1 SGHTA and CDR2 FQGNSA. This CDR3 spans 15 amino acids. With 0 bases removed from V and 9 bases from J, the gap between germline ends came to 16 bases. The CDR3 is CASSLAGVTMGTQYF. In DNA form, the CDR3 reads TGTGCCAGCAGCTTAGCGGGAGTTACCATGGGGACGCAGTATTTT. Looking up the rest from reference TRBV7-2 and TRBJ2-3 gives the full variable domain: GAGVSQSPSNKVTEKGKDVELRCDPISGHTALYWYRQSLGQGLEFLIYFQGNSAPDKSGLPSDRFSAERTGGSVSTLTIQRTQQEDSAVYLCASSLAGVTMGTQYFGPGTRLTVL.

The table lists this clonotype with many counts. V gene TRBV7-9 combines with J gene TRBJ2-5; 13 nucleotides line up with TRBD2. This CDR3 has 14 amino acids. V gave up 5 bases and J gave up 11 bases; unmatched junction bases: 8. Germline CDR1 and CDR2: SEHNR and FQNEAQ (reference sequence). The CDR3 region is CASSPGLAGDQQYF. The CDR3 DNA follows: TGTGCCAGCAGCCCAGGACTAGCGGGAGACCAACAGTACTTC.

CDR3 in DNA: TGTGCCAGCAGCTCAACTAGCGGGAGGAATGAGCAGTTCTTC. Translating it yields CASSSTSGRNEQFF. This chain joins TRBV7-2 and TRBJ2-1; 12 positions match TRBD2. Per the germline V gene, CDR1 is SGHTA and CDR2 is FQGNSA. This CDR3 contains 14 residues. V shed 4 bases and J 7 bases; nucleotides not matched to a gene: 2.

In its sample, this clonotype was seen many times. The gene calls are TRBV5-5 and TRBJ1-1; D not certain. Per the germline V gene, CDR1 is SGHKS and CDR2 is YYEKEE (reference sequence). The CDR3 has 14 amino acids. Trimming pared 6 bases from V and 0 bases from J, leaving 12 bases between. CDR3 region: CASKAKDMNTEAFF. CDR3 bases: TGTGCCAGCAAGGCGAAGGATATGAACACTGAAGCTTTCTTT.

The chain uses TRBV21-1 and TRBJ2-7. TRBV21-1 counts as a pseudogene. CDR3 length: 17 residues. In DNA form, the CDR3 reads TGTGCCAGCAGCAAAAGAAGGGAAAGTTCGACGATCGACGAGCAGTACTTC. It encodes CASSKRRESSTIDEQYF.

This clonotype was picked up many times. V and J are TRBV6-4 and TRBJ2-1; the D call may be TRBD1 or TRBD2 (6 bases each). This CDR3 region has 15 residues. Trimming removed 2 bases from V and 0 bases from J, with 8 bases in between. The V gene's germline CDR1 is MRHNA and CDR2 SNTAGT. CDR3 sequence reads: CASSDKGGSYNEQFF. The DNA for the CDR3 is TGTGCCAGCAGTGACAAGGGGGGCTCCTACAATGAGCAGTTCTTC.

This clonotype has ten or more counts. V and J are TRBV6-5 and TRBJ1-2, with D possibly being TRBD1 (5 bases). V dropped 5 bases and J dropped 7 bases, with 23 bases sitting between them. This CDR3 is 16 amino acids long. Germline V gene data show CDR1 as MNHEY and CDR2 as SVGAGI. CDR3 in amino acids: CASSRQLMVKKSGYTF. The CDR3, as DNA: TGTGCCAGCAGTAGACAGTTAATGGTTAAGAAGTCTGGCTACACCTTC.

This sequence joins TRBV7-8 and TRBJ2-2; D unclear. This CDR3 comprises 14 residues. Germline CDR1 and CDR2: SGHVS and FQNEAQ. With 2 bases removed from V and 6 bases from J, the gap between germline ends came to 10 bases. CDR3 bases: TGTGCCAGCAGCTTATTTTCCGGCTCCGGGGAGCTGTTTTTT. Amino acids: CASSLFSGSGELFF.